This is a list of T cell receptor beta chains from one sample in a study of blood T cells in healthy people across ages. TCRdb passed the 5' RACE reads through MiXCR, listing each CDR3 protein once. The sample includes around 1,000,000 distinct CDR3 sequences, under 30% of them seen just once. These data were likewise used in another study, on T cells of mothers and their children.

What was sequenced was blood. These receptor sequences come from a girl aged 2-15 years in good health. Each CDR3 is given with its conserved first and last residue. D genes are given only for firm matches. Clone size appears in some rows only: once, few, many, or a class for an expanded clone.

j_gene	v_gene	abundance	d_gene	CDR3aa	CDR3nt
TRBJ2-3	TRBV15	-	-	CATRPGAGTDTQYF	TGTGCCACCAGGCCAGGGGCCGGAACAGATACGCAGTATTTT
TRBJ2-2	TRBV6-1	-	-	CASSSLGSRFANTGELFF	TGTGCCAGCAGCTCCTTAGGGTCGAGGTTCGCGAACACCGGGGAGCTGTTTTTT
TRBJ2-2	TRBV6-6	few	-	CASSYPPDAGELFF	TGTGCCAGCAGTTACCCACCTGATGCCGGGGAGCTGTTTTTT
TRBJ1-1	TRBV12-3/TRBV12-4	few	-	CASRVELNTEAFF	TGTGCCAGCAGGGTTGAGTTGAACACTGAAGCTTTCTTT
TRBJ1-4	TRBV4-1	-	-	CASSQGTWDEKLFF	TGCGCCAGCAGCCAAGGGACTTGGGATGAAAAACTGTTTTTT
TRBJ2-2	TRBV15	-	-	CATSRSGIRPTGELLF	TGTGCCACCAGCAGATCAGGGATTAGACCCACCGGGGAGCTGCTTTTT
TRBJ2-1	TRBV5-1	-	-	CASSLQKPNEQFF	TGCGCCAGCAGCCTACAGAAGCCAAATGAGCAGTTCTTC
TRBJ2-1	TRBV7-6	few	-	CASSRVMTDNEQFF	TGTGCCAGCAGCCGGGTGATGACGGACAATGAGCAGTTCTTC
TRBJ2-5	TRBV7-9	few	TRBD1	CASSFYDREATQYF	TGTGCCAGCAGCTTCTACGACAGGGAAGCGACCCAGTACTTC
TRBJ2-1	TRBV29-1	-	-	CSPRVGYEQFF	TGCAGCCCCCGGGTAGGCTATGAGCAGTTCTTC
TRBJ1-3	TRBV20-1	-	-	CSAQGTNSGNTIYF	TGCAGTGCCCAAGGGACGAACTCTGGAAACACCATATATTTT
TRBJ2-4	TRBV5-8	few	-	CASNLGGKNIQYF	TGTGCCAGCAACCTTGGGGGCAAAAACATTCAGTACTTC